The 24 T cell receptor beta chains reported below all come from one sample, sequenced in a study of Ad26.COV2.S vaccination and SARS-CoV-2 variants. Described treatment: 15 to 20 received Ad26.COV2.S at low or high dose, single or two shots; about 5 received placebo; per-sample allocation not given. Samples were taken on day 63 after the first vaccine or placebo injection. Generated by immunoSEQ multiplex PCR, the TCRdb table keeps only in-frame clones and is missing some. The sample gives hundreds of thousands of clones, about 93% of which show up once; 10% to 15% is in the top ten. Sequences were derived from peripheral blood, sampled in a trial of Ad26.COV2.S vaccine versus placebo. These receptors were taken from a person between 18 and 60 years old who received the Ad26.COV2.S COVID-19 vaccine or a placebo.

The chain recombines TRBV9 with TRBJ1-4; a possible D gene is TRBD1 (5 bases). This CDR3 has 14 residues. V shed 0 bases and J shed 8 bases, with 11 bases lying between them. CDR1 SGDLS and CDR2 YYNGEE come from the germline V gene. The CDR3 sequence: CASSVGQGNEKLFF. CDR3 DNA sequence: TGTGCCAGCAGCGTAGGCCAGGGTAACGAAAAACTGTTTTTT.

The chain employs TRBV11-2 and TRBJ2-7; weak D call: TRBD2 (6 bases). The CDR3 runs to 14 residues. The V end lost 0 bases, the J end lost 7 bases, and 13 bases lay between the germline ends. Germline V CDR1 and CDR2: SGHAT, FQNNGV. In DNA, the CDR3 is TGTGCCAGCAGCTTAGACGGGAGTACGGGGGAGCAGTACTTC. This translates into CASSLDGSTGEQYF.

This chain connects TRBV27 to TRBJ2-5; D may be TRBD1 or TRBD2 (5 bases each). V shed 5 bases and J shed 7 bases, with 11 bases lying between them. The V gene's germline CDR1 is MNHEY and CDR2 SMNVEV (reference sequence). The CDR3 runs 12 residues. CDR3 nucleotides: TGTGCCAGCAGTGTCCGGGACGGGACCCAGTACTTC. Protein product: CASSVRDGTQYF.

The chain links TRBV7-2 to TRBJ2-5; D uncertain. CDR1 and CDR2 from the germline V gene are SGHTA and FQGNSA. The CDR3 runs 14 residues. V dropped 5 bases and J dropped 5 bases, with 15 bases sitting between them. The CDR3 sequence is CASSPQWVAETQYF. The CDR3 DNA sequence: TGTGCCAGCAGCCCCCAGTGGGTGGCGGAGACCCAGTACTTC.

V is TRBV11-3 and J is TRBJ2-1; D is ambiguous. V lost 4 bases and J 5 bases, leaving 6 bases between the germline ends. The CDR3 is made up of 12 amino acids. The germline gives CDR1 SGHNT, CDR2 YENEEA. Here the CDR3 reads CASSYFNNEQFF. The CDR3 DNA is TGTGCCAGCAGCTACTTTAACAATGAGCAGTTCTTC. Supplemented by reference TRBV11-3 and TRBJ2-1, the full variable domain reads EAGVVQSPRYKIIEKKQPVAFWCNPISGHNTLYWYLQNLGQGPELLIRYENEEAVDDSQLPKDRFSAERLKGVDSTLKIQPAELGDSAVYLCASSYFNNEQFFGPGTRLTVL.

The chain has TRBV18 and TRBJ1-5, with D maybe TRBD1 (5 bases). Trimming removed 2 bases at V and 4 bases at J, with 9 bases between. Germline-derived CDR1 and CDR2 are KGHSH and LQKENI. The length of the CDR3 is 14 residues. The CDR3 spells CASSPREGNQPQHF. DNA for the CDR3: TGTGCCAGCTCACCAAGGGAGGGGAATCAGCCCCAGCATTTT.

The chain joins TRBV2 to TRBJ2-3; D may be TRBD2 (5 bases). Per the germline V gene, CDR1 is SNHLY and CDR2 is FYNNEI. V lost 4 bases and J lost 2, with 13 bases in between. The CDR3 contains 15 residues. CDR3 DNA sequence: TGTGCCAGCAGTGTGGCTAGCAGAAACACAGATACGCAGTATTTT. Translation: CASSVASRNTDTQYF.

The chain employs TRBV13 and TRBJ1-1; D gene unclear. Germline assignment: CDR1 PRHDT and CDR2 FYEKMQ (reference sequence). The ends were cut back, 1 base at V and 5 bases at J, with 2 bases in the middle. The CDR3 runs to 11 residues. The CDR3 DNA is TGTGCCAGCAGCTTAGTTACTGAAGCTTTCTTT. The encoded protein is CASSLVTEAFF. Looking up the rest from reference TRBV13 and TRBJ1-1 gives the full variable domain: AAGVIQSPRHLIKEKRETATLKCYPIPRHDTVYWYQQGPGQDPQFLISFYEKMQSDKGSIPDRFSAQQFSDYHSELNMSSLELGDSALYFCASSLVTEAFFGQGTRLTVV.

The CDR3 region has the DNA TGTGCCTGGAGTCGCGGGACAGATCAAGAGACCCAGTACTTC. Translating gives CAWSRGTDQETQYF. This chain links TRBV30 with TRBJ2-5; possible D gene TRBD1, 7 bases. The germline gives CDR1 GTSNPN, CDR2 SVGIG (reference sequence). The CDR3 spans 14 residues. V lost 2 bases and J 2 bases, leaving 12 bases between the germline ends.

The V and J genes are TRBV4-2 and TRBJ2-5, with TRBD2 matching 7 bases. CDR1 and CDR2 from the germline V gene are LGHNA and YNFKEQ. V lost 1 base to trimming and J lost 4 bases; unmatched junction nucleotides: 9. This CDR3 comprises 16 residues. CDR3 loop: CASSQASGTTRETQYF. For the CDR3, the DNA is TGTGCCAGCAGCCAAGCCTCCGGGACTACAAGAGAGACCCAGTACTTC.

This chain uses TRBV4-1 with TRBJ1-2; D remains unclear. CDR3 length: 14 residues. Germline V CDR1 and CDR2: MGHRA, YSYEKL. Trimming removed 1 base at V and 1 base at J, with 7 bases between. The CDR3: CASSQARFNYGYTF. CDR3 DNA sequence: TGCGCCAGCAGCCAAGCACGTTTTAACTATGGCTACACCTTC.

The V call is TRBV19, the J call TRBJ1-4, with TRBD1 matching 10 bases. Trimming took 5 bases from V and 8 from J; bases not matched to a gene: 8. Looked up from germline, CDR1 is LNHDA and CDR2 is SQIVND (reference sequence). The CDR3 runs to 15 residues. The CDR3 loop reads CASSLTGTGVEKLFF. The CDR3 bases are TGTGCCAGTAGTTTAACCGGGACAGGGGTCGAAAAACTGTTTTTT.

The CDR3 spells CASSLGFFATDTQYF. The DNA of the CDR3 is TGTGCCAGCAGCTTAGGTTTTTTCGCTACAGATACGCAGTATTTT. The chain recombines TRBV7-2 with TRBJ2-3; D ambiguous. V was pared by 1 base and J by 3 bases, with 11 bases between. Germline CDR1 reads SGHTA; CDR2 reads FQGNSA. The CDR3 contains 15 residues.

The genes are TRBV7-2 and TRBJ1-6, with 7 bases fitting TRBD1. The V gene's germline CDR1 is SGHTA and CDR2 FQGNSA. The V gene end was trimmed by 7 bases and the J gene end by 4 bases; junction bases not matched to a gene: 4. The CDR3 contains 14 residues. CDR3 loop: CASKSGQYNSPLHF. The CDR3 DNA follows: TGTGCCAGCAAGTCGGGACAGTATAATTCACCCCTCCACTTT.

This chain uses TRBV4-3 with TRBJ2-7; D not resolved. CDR1 and CDR2 from the germline V gene are LGHNA and YSLEER. Deletions cut 1 base from V and 3 bases from J, with 10 bases between. The CDR3 contains 14 residues. The DNA for the CDR3 is TGCGCCAGCAGCCAAGTTCGCACGGACTACGAGCAGTACTTC. This gives the protein CASSQVRTDYEQYF.

The J gene is TRBJ2-5, the V gene TRBV7-2; TRBD1 matches at 9 bases. Per germline, CDR1 SGHTA and CDR2 FQGNSA. The CDR3 length is 15 residues. The V segment lost 2 bases and the J segment 5 bases; nucleotides outside the gene matches: 6. CDR3: CASSLSGTGPETQYF. Written as DNA, the CDR3 is TGTGCCAGCAGCTTATCCGGGACAGGGCCGGAGACCCAGTACTTC.

The J gene is TRBJ1-6, the V gene TRBV7-3; 8 positions match TRBD1. V lost 5 bases to trimming and J lost 6 bases; unmatched junction nucleotides: 6. Germline loops: CDR1 SGHTA, CDR2 FQGTGA. The CDR3 spans 15 residues. The CDR3 protein is CASSLQGAGNSPLHF. In DNA form, the CDR3 reads TGTGCCAGCAGCCTCCAGGGGGCCGGTAATTCACCCCTCCACTTT.

The rearrangement links TRBV10-3 to TRBJ1-3, with D unresolved. V lost 4 bases to trimming and J lost 0 bases, with 10 bases between them. Germline-derived CDR1 and CDR2 are ENHRY and SYGVKD. There are 15 residues in the CDR3. CDR3 in amino acids: CAISAGSYSGNTIYF. CDR3 DNA: TGTGCCATCAGTGCGGGATCCTACTCTGGAAACACCATATATTTT.

V gene TRBV6-2 or TRBV6-3 combines with J gene TRBJ1-5, with 7 bases lining up with TRBD1. The V gene's germline CDR1 is MNHEY and CDR2 SVGEGT. J gave up 3 bases and V 2 bases, and 10 bases lay outside the gene matches. The CDR3 length is 17 residues. CDR3 sequence (DNA): TGTGCCAGCAGTTACCGAGGAACAGGGGCCTCCAATCAGCCCCAGCATTTT. It is translated as CASSYRGTGASNQPQHF.

The chain couples TRBV30 to TRBJ2-2; D is uncertain. This CDR3 comprises 13 residues. The ends were cut back, 1 base at V and 4 bases at J, with 7 bases in the middle. CDR1 is GTSNPN and CDR2 is SVGIG in the germline V gene (reference sequence). The CDR3 DNA sequence: TGTGCCTGGAGTGCGTCGCTCACCGGGGAGCTGTTTTTT. Protein: CAWSASLTGELFF.

This chain uses TRBV6-2 or TRBV6-3 with TRBJ2-7; unclear D gene. V lost 6 bases, J lost 7 bases, and 10 bases lay in between. CDR3 length: 11 residues. The germline V gene encodes CDR1 MNHEY and CDR2 SVGEGT. CDR3 DNA: TGTGCCAGCAGCCAAACCGGGGAGCAGTACTTC. Its translation: CASSQTGEQYF.

The chain combines TRBV18 with TRBJ2-5; D not certain. Germline CDR1 is KGHSH and CDR2 is LQKENI. V was cut by 0 bases and J by 3 bases, with 11 bases left in between. The CDR3 has 15 amino acids. The CDR3 loop reads CASSPPSTAEETQYF. CDR3 coding DNA: TGTGCCAGCTCACCACCTTCCACGGCGGAAGAGACCCAGTACTTC.

The rearrangement uses TRBV18 and TRBJ2-3; 8 nucleotides match TRBD2. CDR1 is KGHSH, CDR2 LQKENI, per germline. Germline trimming cut 2 bases from V and 4 bases from J; bases unmatched to any gene: 8. This CDR3 contains 16 residues. CDR3: CASSPFREGPSDTQYF. In DNA, the CDR3 is TGTGCCAGCTCACCATTCCGGGAGGGCCCCTCAGATACGCAGTATTTT.

The count of this clone is one. The chain links TRBV2 to TRBJ1-4, with D unresolved. Germline assignment: CDR1 SNHLY and CDR2 FYNNEI. Deletions cut 8 bases from V and 8 bases from J, with 18 bases between. CDR3 size: 14 residues. This CDR3 is CASRLNGVGEKLFF. CDR3 DNA sequence: TGTGCCAGCCGTCTAAACGGAGTTGGAGAAAAACTGTTTTTT.